This T cell receptor (beta chain) comes out of a study of T and B cells in COVID-19 patients. Whole-study context: Of more than 19 active-infection patients, 12 were critically ill with mechanical ventilation or extracorporeal membrane oxygenation. General observations from the study: At recovery TRB diversity and richness exceeded healthy donors, after highly clonal active COVID-19 repertoires.

This clonotype is medium-sized. Its target is not known. BIOMED2 TRB-A/B primer pools were used in multiplex TRB PCR. MiXCR, run by TCRdb on the multiplex PCR reads, gives a single entry per CDR3 protein. Here the sample spans thousands of distinct CDR3 sequences, roughly a quarter being singletons. TRB was amplified from about 250-500 ng of blood genomic DNA. Germline assignment: CDR1 GTSNPN and CDR2 SVGIG (reference sequence). Losses at the gene ends were 3 bases for V and 7 bases for J; bases not matched to a gene: 5. The CDR3 has 13 amino acids. The chain uses TRBV30 and TRBJ2-3; 9 bases match TRBD2. Specimen: blood. This sequence originates from a human donor with active COVID-19. CDR3 DNA: TGTGCCTGGAGAGCGGGAGGTCCAAATACGCAGTATTTT. Its protein product is CAWRAGGPNTQYF. Combining the CDR3 with reference TRBV30 and TRBJ2-3 gives the whole variable domain SQTIHQWPATLVQPVGSPLSLECTVEGTSNPNLYWYRQAAGRGLQLLFYSVGIGQISSEVPQNLSASRPQDRQFILSSKKLLLSDSGFYLCAWRAGGPNTQYFGPGTRLTVL.